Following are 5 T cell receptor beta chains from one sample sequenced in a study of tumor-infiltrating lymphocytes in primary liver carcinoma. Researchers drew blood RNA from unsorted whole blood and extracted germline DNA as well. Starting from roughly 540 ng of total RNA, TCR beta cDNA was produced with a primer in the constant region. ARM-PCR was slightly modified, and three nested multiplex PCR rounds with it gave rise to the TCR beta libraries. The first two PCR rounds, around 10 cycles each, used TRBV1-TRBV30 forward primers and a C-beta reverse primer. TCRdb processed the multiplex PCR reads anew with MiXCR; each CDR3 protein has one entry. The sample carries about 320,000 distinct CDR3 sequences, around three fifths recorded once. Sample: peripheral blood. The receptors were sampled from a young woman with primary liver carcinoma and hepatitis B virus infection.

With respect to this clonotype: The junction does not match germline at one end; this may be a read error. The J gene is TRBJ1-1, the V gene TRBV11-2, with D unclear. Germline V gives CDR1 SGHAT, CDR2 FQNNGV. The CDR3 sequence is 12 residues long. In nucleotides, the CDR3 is TGTGCCAACAGCTCCTCAAGAGTTGAAGCTTTCTTT. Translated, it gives CANSSSRVEAFF.

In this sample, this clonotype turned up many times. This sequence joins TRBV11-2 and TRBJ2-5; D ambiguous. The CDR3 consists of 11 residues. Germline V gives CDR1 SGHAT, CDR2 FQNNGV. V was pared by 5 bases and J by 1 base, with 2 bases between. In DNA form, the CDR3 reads TGTGCCAGCAGCGTCCAAGAGACCCAGTACTTC. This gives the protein CASSVQETQYF.

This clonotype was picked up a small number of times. The CDR3 here is CASSADGPSEQFF. For the CDR3, the DNA is TGTGCCAGCAGTGCCGACGGACCTAGTGAGCAGTTCTTC. The rearrangement links TRBV6-4 to TRBJ2-1, with D hard to call. The CDR3 loop spans 13 amino acids. Germline V gene data show CDR1 as MRHNA and CDR2 as SNTAGT. V lost 4 bases, J lost 9 bases, and 13 bases lay in between.

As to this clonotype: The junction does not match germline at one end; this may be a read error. The CDR3 sequence is CTSSQGALVNTEAFF. DNA for the CDR3: TGTACCAGCAGCCAAGGGGCCCTTGTGAACACTGAAGCTTTCTTT. The chain joins TRBV14 to TRBJ1-1; TRBD1 might be the D (5 bases). The CDR3 length is 15 residues. The germline V gene has CDR1 SGHDN and CDR2 FVKESK.

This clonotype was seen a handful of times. This CDR3 is CASSWGPPGQNSPLHF. The CDR3 DNA follows: TGTGCCAGCAGCTGGGGCCCGCCAGGGCAGAATTCACCCCTCCACTTT. The rearrangement joins TRBV5-5 to TRBJ1-6; tentatively, D is TRBD1 (5 bases). The CDR3 loop spans 16 amino acids. V was shortened by 3 bases and J by 7 bases, with 17 bases between the two germline ends. The germline V gene encodes CDR1 SGHKS and CDR2 YYEKEE (reference sequence).